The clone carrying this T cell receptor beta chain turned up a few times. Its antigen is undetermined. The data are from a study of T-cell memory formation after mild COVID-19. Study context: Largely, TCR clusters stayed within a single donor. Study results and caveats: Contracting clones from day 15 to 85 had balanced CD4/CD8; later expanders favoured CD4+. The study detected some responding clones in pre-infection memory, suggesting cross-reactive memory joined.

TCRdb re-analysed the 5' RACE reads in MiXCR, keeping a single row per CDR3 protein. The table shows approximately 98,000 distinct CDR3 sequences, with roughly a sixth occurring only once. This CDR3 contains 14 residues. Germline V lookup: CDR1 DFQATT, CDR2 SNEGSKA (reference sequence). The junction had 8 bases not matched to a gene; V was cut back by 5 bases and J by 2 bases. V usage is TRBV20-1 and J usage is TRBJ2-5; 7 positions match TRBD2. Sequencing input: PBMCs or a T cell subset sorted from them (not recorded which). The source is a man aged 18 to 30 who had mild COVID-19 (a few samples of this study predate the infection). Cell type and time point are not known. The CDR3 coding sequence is TGCAGTGCTGCGGGGGAGAGGATTCAAGAGACCCAGTACTTC. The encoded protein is CSAAGERIQETQYF.